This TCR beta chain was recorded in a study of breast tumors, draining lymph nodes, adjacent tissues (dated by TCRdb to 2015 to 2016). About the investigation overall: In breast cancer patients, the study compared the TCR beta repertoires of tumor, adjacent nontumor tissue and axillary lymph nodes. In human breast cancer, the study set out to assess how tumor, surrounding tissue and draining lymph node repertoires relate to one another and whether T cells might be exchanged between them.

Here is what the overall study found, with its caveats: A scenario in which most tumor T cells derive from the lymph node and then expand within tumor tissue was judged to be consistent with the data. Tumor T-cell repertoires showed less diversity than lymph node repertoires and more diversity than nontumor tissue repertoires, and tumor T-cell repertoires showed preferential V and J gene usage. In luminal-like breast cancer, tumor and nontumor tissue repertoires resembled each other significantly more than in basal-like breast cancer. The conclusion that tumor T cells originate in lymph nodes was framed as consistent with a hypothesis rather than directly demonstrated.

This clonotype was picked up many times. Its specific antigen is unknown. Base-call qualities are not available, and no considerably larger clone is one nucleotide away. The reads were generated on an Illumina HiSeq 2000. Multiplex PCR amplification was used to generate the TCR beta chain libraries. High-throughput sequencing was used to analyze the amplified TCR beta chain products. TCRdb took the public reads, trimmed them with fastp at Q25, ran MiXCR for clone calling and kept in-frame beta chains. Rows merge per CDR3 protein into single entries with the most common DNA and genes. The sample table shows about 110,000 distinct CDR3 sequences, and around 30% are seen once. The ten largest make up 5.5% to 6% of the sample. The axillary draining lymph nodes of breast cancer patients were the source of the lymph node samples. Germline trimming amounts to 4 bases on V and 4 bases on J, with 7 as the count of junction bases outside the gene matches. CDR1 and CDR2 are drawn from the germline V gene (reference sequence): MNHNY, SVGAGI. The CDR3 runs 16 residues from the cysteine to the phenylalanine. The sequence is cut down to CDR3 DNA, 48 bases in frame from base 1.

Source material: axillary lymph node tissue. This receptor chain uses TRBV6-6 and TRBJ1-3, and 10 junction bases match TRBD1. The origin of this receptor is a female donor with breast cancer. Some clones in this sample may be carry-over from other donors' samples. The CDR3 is CASSSLGQGIGNTIYF. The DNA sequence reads TGTGCCAGCAGTTCCCTGGGACAGGGGATAGGAAACACCATATATTTT.